The sequence of this TCR beta chain was determined in a study of blood T cell repertoires in COVID-19. Study information: Samples taken during acute and convalescent COVID-19 were collected in the United States, Italy and Spain. T cells, B-cell-depleted T cells, or PBMCs provided the cDNA or gDNA that served as material.

One Seattle source followed patients from active infection through their disease course. Per the authors' pipeline: The authors estimated nucleated cell counts from reference gene primer amplification. Clones were read by immunoSEQ multiplex PCR, and TCRdb kept only the in-frame ones, dropping some. The V and J calls and the clone size are those of that table, but D and trimming were determined from the DNA. The sample has fewer than 200,000 clones; around four fifths are singletons. The CDR3 covers 14 residues. CDR1 is KGHSH and CDR2 is LQKENI in the germline V gene. Trimming shortened V by 1 base and J by 5 bases, and 9 bases separated the two germline ends.

The chain employs TRBV18 and TRBJ1-3; D might be TRBD1 (5 bases). This receptor was identified in a woman older than 75 with COVID-19, enrolled during active disease. The sample comprised peripheral blood. The CDR3 bases are TGTGCCAGCTCACCACAGGGGCGCAGAAACACCATATATTTT. It specifies CASSPQGRRNTIYF.